The rows below give T cell receptor beta chains drawn from one sample of a study of blood T cell repertoires in COVID-19. TCRdb's table, derived via immunoSEQ multiplex PCR, lists solely in-frame clones and lacks some. Of 100,000 or so clones in the sample, around four fifths were seen once. The sequenced sample consisted of peripheral blood. The receptors were sampled from a man between 65 and 80 years old with active or convalescent COVID-19. Both conserved end residues are part of each CDR3. Fields, in order: D gene, clone size, V gene, J gene, CDR3 protein, CDR3 DNA. D genes are given only for firm matches. Clone size is stated in some rows and not others, as once, few, many or a class when expanded.

>TRBD1|-|TRBV4-2|TRBJ2-2
CASSTGEGASTGELFF
TGTGCCAGCAGCACCGGAGAGGGGGCCAGCACCGGGGAGCTGTTTTTT
>-|few|TRBV5-1|TRBJ2-3
CASSLGTSTDTQYF
TGCGCCAGCAGCTTGGGGACAAGCACAGATACGCAGTATTTT
>-|few|TRBV4-2|TRBJ1-6
CASSQSIRSAPLHF
TGTGCCAGCAGCCAGTCCATTAGATCCGCACCCCTCCACTTT
>TRBD1|-|TRBV24-1|TRBJ1-2
CATQSTGNYGYTF
TGTGCCACCCAATCGACAGGGAACTATGGCTACACCTTC
>-|-|TRBV7-3|TRBJ2-1
CASSWAGGNEQFF
TGTGCCAGCAGCTGGGCCGGAGGAAATGAGCAGTTCTTC
>-|-|TRBV6-2/TRBV6-3|TRBJ1-2
CASSYGQGGGYTF
TGTGCCAGCAGTTACGGCCAGGGTGGTGGCTACACCTTC
>TRBD2|few|TRBV20-1|TRBJ2-1
CSASRTSGNYNEQFF
TGCAGTGCTAGTAGGACTAGCGGGAATTACAATGAGCAGTTCTTC
>TRBD1|-|TRBV5-5|TRBJ1-1
CASSLGAGGNTEAFF
TGTGCCAGCAGCTTGGGAGCAGGGGGCAACACTGAAGCTTTCTTT
>TRBD1|-|TRBV7-2|TRBJ1-1
CASSLTGLTEAFF
TGTGCCAGCAGCTTGACAGGGTTAACTGAAGCTTTCTTT
>-|once|TRBV2|TRBJ1-6
CASSEGDVLATSPLHF
TGTGCCAGCAGTGAAGGGGATGTCTTAGCGACTTCACCCCTCCACTTT
>-|-|TRBV5-1|TRBJ2-5
CASSLSRTDRQETQYF
TGCGCCAGCAGCCTCTCCCGGACAGACCGCCAAGAGACCCAGTACTTC
>TRBD1|-|TRBV11-2|TRBJ2-7
CASSLDWTGEGQYF
TGTGCCAGCAGCTTAGACTGGACAGGGGAAGGGCAGTACTTC
>-|-|TRBV6-5|TRBJ1-1
CASSFLSNTEAFF
TGTGCCAGCAGTTTCCTGAGTAACACTGAAGCTTTCTTT
>TRBD2|few|TRBV15|TRBJ2-1
CATSRDGLDYNEQFF
TGTGCCACCAGCAGAGACGGACTAGACTACAATGAGCAGTTCTTC
>-|-|TRBV6-2/TRBV6-3|TRBJ2-2
CASSYLSGSGELFF
TGTGCCAGCAGTTATCTAAGCGGGTCCGGGGAGCTGTTTTTT
>TRBD1|few|TRBV3-1/TRBV3-2|TRBJ1-5
CASSPRTGVGNQPQHF
TGTGCCAGCAGCCCCCGGACAGGGGTCGGCAATCAGCCCCAGCATTTT
>-|-|TRBV5-6|TRBJ2-2
CASSLGQHTGELFF
TGTGCCAGCAGCTTGGGACAGCACACCGGGGAGCTGTTTTTT
>TRBD1|-|TRBV7-2|TRBJ2-2
CASLQGAGGTGELFF
TGTGCCAGTTTACAGGGGGCCGGAGGCACCGGGGAGCTGTTTTTT
>TRBD1|-|TRBV7-2|TRBJ1-1
CASSPTGQGLEAFF
TGTGCCAGCAGCCCCACGGGACAGGGACTCGAAGCTTTCTTT
>-|-|TRBV5-1|TRBJ2-2
CASSLGQQTNTGELFF
TGCGCCAGCAGCTTGGGACAACAGACCAACACCGGGGAGCTGTTTTTT
>TRBD2|once|TRBV4-3|TRBJ2-5
CASSQDLASGGQETQYF
TGCGCCAGCAGCCAAGATTTGGCTAGCGGGGGGCAAGAGACCCAGTACTTC
>-|-|TRBV5-6|TRBJ2-3
CAREGPGSDTQYF
TGTGCCAGGGAGGGCCCCGGGTCAGATACGCAGTATTTT
>TRBD2|-|TRBV3-1/TRBV3-2|TRBJ2-2
CASSRNGRAGAGELFF
TGTGCCAGCAGCCGGAACGGGAGGGCCGGGGCCGGGGAGCTGTTTTTT
>-|-|TRBV19|TRBJ2-2
CASTLTGGELFF
TGTGCCAGTACCCTTACGGGCGGGGAGCTGTTTTTT
>-|-|TRBV30|TRBJ1-3
CAWSLSSGNTIYF
TGTGCCTGGAGTCTCAGCTCTGGAAACACCATATATTTT
>-|once|TRBV5-4|TRBJ2-3
CASSLGEQGRGTDTQYF
TGTGCCAGCAGCTTGGGGGAACAGGGGCGGGGTACAGATACGCAGTATTTT
>-|-|TRBV4-3|TRBJ1-2
CASSQDWGGRGYTF
TGCGCCAGCAGCCAAGATTGGGGGGGTCGTGGCTACACCTTC
>TRBD2|-|TRBV5-5|TRBJ2-7
CASSLLEAGVPYEQYF
TGTGCCAGCAGCTTGCTAGAGGCGGGAGTCCCCTACGAGCAGTACTTC
>TRBD2|-|TRBV9|TRBJ2-5
CASSVVGGPGRKTQYF
TGTGCCAGCAGCGTAGTAGGCGGACCCGGGAGGAAGACCCAGTACTTC
>TRBD2|-|TRBV18|TRBJ2-3
CASSPQRGANTDTQYF
TGTGCCAGCTCACCCCAGCGGGGGGCCAACACAGATACGCAGTATTTT
>TRBD1|few|TRBV27|TRBJ2-7
CATMTGPGEQYF
TGTGCCACCATGACAGGGCCTGGCGAGCAGTACTTC
>TRBD1|-|TRBV9|TRBJ2-7
CASSLGQRAVEQYF
TGTGCCAGCAGCTTGGGACAGAGGGCCGTCGAGCAGTACTTC
>-|-|TRBV2|TRBJ1-2
CASSEDAGFGGYTF
TGTGCCAGCAGTGAGGATGCAGGGTTCGGTGGCTACACCTTC
>TRBD2|-|TRBV24-1|TRBJ2-2
CATRGLAGTGELFF
TGTGCCACCAGGGGACTAGCGGGCACCGGGGAGCTGTTTTTT
>-|-|TRBV7-9|TRBJ1-5
CASSLVNGPQHF
TGTGCCAGCAGCTTAGTGAACGGGCCCCAGCATTTT
>-|-|TRBV3-1/TRBV3-2|TRBJ1-1
CASSQGGGTNTEAFF
TGTGCCAGCAGCCAAGGGGGCGGCACGAACACTGAAGCTTTCTTT
>TRBD2|-|TRBV5-6|TRBJ2-3
CASSLQLAALTTDTQYF
TGTGCCAGCAGCCTACAACTAGCGGCACTTACCACAGATACGCAGTATTTT
>TRBD1|-|TRBV5-8|TRBJ2-3
CASSQDRGWDTQYF
TGTGCCAGCAGCCAGGACAGGGGTTGGGATACGCAGTATTTT